The clone carrying this T cell receptor (beta chain) turned up a few times. The sample originates from a study of control samples from healthy donors and cancer patients. This CDR3 comprises 15 residues. The germline V gene has CDR1 SGHDN and CDR2 FVKESK. V lost 4 bases and J lost 8; bases outside the gene matches: 6. Method: immunoSEQ multiplex PCR; TCRdb's copy keeps in-frame clones and lacks some. The data show roughly 100,000 clones, 92% seen once. This sequence originates from a woman in her late teens or twenties in good health. This rearrangement joins TRBV14 to TRBJ2-1; TRBD2 matches at 12 bases. Sequencing was performed on blood. CDR3 amino acids: CASSRTSGNYYEQFF. DNA of the CDR3: TGTGCCAGCAGCCGGACTAGCGGGAATTACTATGAGCAGTTCTTC.